This entry lists 28 T cell receptor beta chains sequenced from one sample in a study of shared clonotypes between healthy human individuals. The table came from immunoSEQ multiplex PCR; TCRdb's copy has only in-frame clones and leaves some out. The profile shows some 2,000,000 clones, approximately 95% of them singletons. What was sequenced was naive CD4+ T cells sorted from blood. Subset reported: CD45RA+ positively selected. These receptors were collected from a man between 18 and 29 years old in good health.

This sequence joins TRBV5-1 and TRBJ2-1; D remains ambiguous. CDR1 and CDR2 from the germline V gene are SGHRS and YFSETQ. Trimming shortened V by 3 bases and J by 6 bases, and 4 bases separated the two germline ends. The CDR3 runs to 11 residues. The CDR3 DNA sequence: TGCGCCAGCAGCTCGCGCAATGAGCAGTTCTTC. Translating gives CASSSRNEQFF.

V usage is TRBV7-8 and J usage is TRBJ1-2; no clear D gene. Germline V CDR1 and CDR2: SGHVS, FQNEAQ. This CDR3 region has 13 residues. The V and J ends lost 8 bases and 3 bases respectively, with 13 bases between them. DNA of the CDR3: TGTGCCAGCGGCCCGTGGGCAGACTATGGCTACACCTTC. It yields the protein CASGPWADYGYTF.

A remark on this clone: Other DNA sequences in this specimen translate into the identical CDR3. CDR3 nucleotide sequence: TGCGCCAGCAGCCGGCCGGGCAATGAGCAGTTCTTC. It specifies CASSRPGNEQFF. This chain links TRBV5-1 with TRBJ2-1; D is ambiguous. The germline CDR1 and CDR2 sequences are SGHRS and YFSETQ. This CDR3 region has 12 residues. V was clipped by 4 bases and J by 6 bases, with 8 bases between them. The variable domain in full, completed from reference TRBV5-1 and TRBJ2-1, reads KAGVTQTPRYLIKTRGQQVTLSCSPISGHRSVSWYQQTPGQGLQFLFEYFSETQRNKGNFPGRFSGRQFSNSRSEMNVSTLELGDSALYLCASSRPGNEQFFGPGTRLTVL.

Points on this clone: The sample holds other DNA sequences that translate to the same CDR3. This chain links TRBV5-6 with TRBJ1-1, with a weak D call TRBD1 (5 bases). Germline V gene sequence: CDR1 SGHDT, CDR2 YYEEEE. Trimming cost V 0 bases and J 1 base, with 7 bases left between them. This CDR3 is built from 14 residues. This CDR3 reads CASSLAGGNTEAFF. CDR3 nucleotides: TGTGCCAGCAGCTTGGCGGGGGGGAACACTGAAGCTTTCTTT.

The gene calls are TRBV9 and TRBJ2-7, with 7 bases matching TRBD1. Looked up from germline, CDR1 is SGDLS and CDR2 is YYNGEE. CDR3 length equals 15 residues. After removal of 3 bases from V and 3 bases from J, the junction contained 9 bases not matched to a gene. The CDR3 DNA is TGTGCCAGCAGCGCGGGGACAGAATCCCTCTACGAGCAGTACTTC. It is translated as CASSAGTESLYEQYF. The complete variable domain, with remaining parts taken from reference TRBV9 and TRBJ2-7, reads DSGVTQTPKHLITATGQRVTLRCSPRSGDLSVYWYQQSLDQGLQFLIQYYNGEERAKGNILERFSAQQFPDLHSELNLSSLELGDSALYFCASSAGTESLYEQYFGPGTRLTVT.

In the case of this clone: Compared with germline, one end of the junction differs, possibly owing to a read error. The chain uses TRBV7-7 and TRBJ2-5, with D perhaps TRBD2 (7 bases). The CDR3 has 19 residues. Per the germline V gene, CDR1 is SSHAT and CDR2 is FNYEAQ (reference sequence). The chain's CDR3 is CASSLDRGRAGPHQETQYF. The CDR3 DNA reads TGTGCTAGCAGCTTAGACCGGGGGCGAGCGGGGCCTCACCAAGAGACCCAGTACTTC.

The chain combines TRBV11-2 with TRBJ2-7; 10 bases match TRBD2. The CDR3 runs 14 residues. Germline-derived CDR1 and CDR2 are SGHAT and FQNNGV. V lost 4 bases to trimming and J lost 3 bases; unmatched junction nucleotides: 3. The CDR3 nucleotides are TGTGCCAGCAGCTCACTAGCGGGAAACTACGAGCAGTACTTC. It yields the protein CASSSLAGNYEQYF.

This rearrangement joins TRBV7-2 to TRBJ2-7, with D tentatively TRBD1 (6 bases). CDR1 SGHTA and CDR2 FQGNSA come from the germline V gene. Deletions cut 1 base from V and 1 base from J, with 11 bases between. The CDR3 is 15 amino acids. CDR3 loop: CASSLEKGESYEQYF. DNA for the CDR3: TGTGCCAGCAGCTTAGAAAAGGGGGAGTCCTACGAGCAGTACTTC.

This rearrangement joins TRBV5-4 to TRBJ1-2; D possibly corresponds to TRBD1 (6 bases). This CDR3 comprises 13 residues. Germline V gene lookup returns CDR1 SGHNT and CDR2 YYREEE (reference sequence). The V and J ends lost 1 base and 4 bases respectively, with 8 bases between them. CDR3: CASSLRGAYGYTF. For the CDR3, the DNA is TGTGCCAGCAGCTTGCGGGGGGCCTATGGCTACACCTTC.

V and J are TRBV11-2 and TRBJ2-1; 10 bases are shared with TRBD2. V dropped 4 bases and J dropped 5; count of bases not matched to a gene: 5. Per the germline V gene, CDR1 is SGHAT and CDR2 is FQNNGV. CDR3 length: 15 amino acids. The CDR3 DNA sequence: TGTGCCAGCAGCTATGGACTAGCGGACCACAATGAGCAGTTCTTC. Protein: CASSYGLADHNEQFF.

This sequence joins TRBV6-5 and TRBJ2-1; tentatively, D is TRBD2 (6 bases). V was clipped by 8 bases and J by 2 bases, with 13 bases between them. This CDR3 spans 14 amino acids. CDR1 MNHEY and CDR2 SVGAGI come from the germline V gene. The CDR3 nucleotides are TGTGCCAGCTTCTCCGGCGGGACCTACAATGAGCAGTTCTTC. Encoded protein: CASFSGGTYNEQFF.

This chain links TRBV5-1 with TRBJ1-5; 10 positions match TRBD1. CDR1 SGHRS and CDR2 YFSETQ come from the germline V gene. This CDR3 comprises 16 residues. V was clipped by 3 bases and J by 6 bases; unmatched bases: 9. CDR3 DNA: TGCGCCAGCAGCTCGACAGGGGGCGCCTCTCCTCAGCCCCAGCATTTT. The encoded protein is CASSSTGGASPQPQHF.

The chain has TRBV7-9 and TRBJ2-5, with 9 bases identical to TRBD2. The junction had 6 bases not matched to a gene; V was cut back by 8 bases and J by 2 bases. Per germline, CDR1 SEHNR and CDR2 FQNEAQ (reference sequence). The length of the CDR3 is 14 residues. CDR3 DNA: TGTGCCAGCTCCGAGCGGGGGGTACAAGAGACCCAGTACTTC. Translated, it gives CASSERGVQETQYF.

The V and J genes are TRBV4-3 and TRBJ1-5, with D perhaps TRBD1 (5 bases). CDR1 and CDR2 from the germline V gene are LGHNA and YSLEER. The CDR3 length is 16 residues. V lost 1 base to trimming and J lost 4 bases, with 14 bases between them. The CDR3 region is CASSQAAPGGNQPQHF. DNA of the CDR3: TGCGCCAGCAGCCAAGCCGCCCCGGGGGGAAATCAGCCCCAGCATTTT.

The chain recombines TRBV4-1 with TRBJ2-1, with D perhaps TRBD2 (7 bases). There are 15 residues in the CDR3. The ends were cut back, 0 bases at V and 9 bases at J, with 15 bases in the middle. Germline V CDR1 and CDR2: MGHRA, YSYEKL. This CDR3 reads CASSQEFGGRAEQFF. The CDR3 nucleotides read TGCGCCAGCAGCCAAGAATTCGGGGGGCGGGCTGAGCAGTTCTTC.

The chain recombines TRBV5-1 with TRBJ1-6, with TRBD1 identical over 8 bases. V gave up 4 bases and J gave up 6 bases; unmatched junction bases: 6. The CDR3 covers 15 residues. CDR1 and CDR2 from the germline V gene are SGHRS and YFSETQ. CDR3 bases: TGCGCCAGCAGCGAAACAGGGGGACCTAATTCACCCCTCCACTTT. Protein sequence: CASSETGGPNSPLHF. Complete variable domain (other parts from reference TRBV5-1 and TRBJ1-6): KAGVTQTPRYLIKTRGQQVTLSCSPISGHRSVSWYQQTPGQGLQFLFEYFSETQRNKGNFPGRFSGRQFSNSRSEMNVSTLELGDSALYLCASSETGGPNSPLHFGNGTRLTVT.

V and J are TRBV6-6 and TRBJ2-7, with 7 positions matching TRBD1. Unmatched junction bases numbered 8, after V lost 5 bases and J lost 4 bases. In germline, CDR1 is MNHNY, CDR2 SVGAGI (reference sequence). CDR3 length: 14 amino acids. CDR3 sequence: CASSRQGPLYEQYF. In nucleotides, the CDR3 is TGTGCCAGCAGTCGACAGGGACCACTATACGAGCAGTACTTC.

The CDR3 nucleotides are TGTGCCAGCAGTTTCCGACTAGCGTCCTACAATGAGCAGTTCTTC. Translation gives CASSFRLASYNEQFF. V and J are TRBV28 and TRBJ2-1; TRBD2 matches at 8 bases. The junction had 2 bases not matched to a gene; V was cut back by 3 bases and J by 1 base. Germline assignment: CDR1 MDHEN and CDR2 SYDVKM. This CDR3 contains 15 residues.

This rearrangement joins TRBV18 to TRBJ1-5; no firm D call. V shed 6 bases and J shed 4 bases, with 13 bases lying between them. Germline CDR1 KGHSH, CDR2 LQKENI. The CDR3 totals 14 residues. CDR3 in amino acids: CASSPSVNNQPQHF. CDR3 in DNA: TGTGCCAGCTCCCCCTCTGTTAATAATCAGCCCCAGCATTTT. Full variable domain (rest looked up from reference TRBV18 and TRBJ1-5): NAGVMQNPRHLVRRRGQEARLRCSPMKGHSHVYWYRQLPEEGLKFMVYLQKENIIDESGMPKERFSAEFPKEGPSILRIQQVVRGDSAAYFCASSPSVNNQPQHFGDGTRLSIL.

This clone has only one observation. This sequence joins TRBV5-8 and TRBJ2-1, with D possibly matching TRBD1 (6 bases). The germline V gene encodes CDR1 SGHTS and CDR2 YDEGEE. Trimming took 0 bases from V and 0 from J, leaving 7 bases between them. The CDR3 runs 15 residues. CDR3 coding DNA: TGTGCCAGCAGCTTGGAGGGGGACTCCTACAATGAGCAGTTCTTC. Encoded protein: CASSLEGDSYNEQFF.

The J gene is TRBJ2-7, the V gene TRBV5-1, with TRBD1 identical over 7 bases. From germline, CDR1 is SGHRS and CDR2 YFSETQ. CDR3 length: 15 amino acids. The junction had 6 bases not matched to a gene; V was cut back by 0 bases and J by 3 bases. The CDR3 DNA sequence: TGCGCCAGCAGCTTGGCCGGGACAGCTATCTACGAGCAGTACTTC. It is translated as CASSLAGTAIYEQYF.

This clone turned up a few times. The chain uses TRBV6-1 and TRBJ1-2, with D tentatively TRBD1 (6 bases). The germline V gene has CDR1 MNHNS and CDR2 SASEGT. V was clipped by 2 bases and J by 2 bases, with 15 bases between them. The CDR3 contains 16 residues. The chain's CDR3 is CASSETRDITNYGYTF. The CDR3 DNA sequence: TGTGCCAGCAGTGAAACACGGGACATAACCAACTATGGCTACACCTTC.

The genes are TRBV7-2 and TRBJ2-2; either TRBD1 or TRBD2 may fit D (5 bases each). Trimming cost V 5 bases and J 1 base, with 14 bases left between them. Germline V lookup: CDR1 SGHTA, CDR2 FQGNSA. CDR3 size: 16 residues. This chain's CDR3 is CASSPTGTLNTGELFF. CDR3 coding DNA: TGTGCCAGCAGCCCAACCGGGACCCTGAACACCGGGGAGCTGTTTTTT. The variable domain in full, with the rest retrieved from reference TRBV7-2 and TRBJ2-2, is GAGVSQSPSNKVTEKGKDVELRCDPISGHTALYWYRQSLGQGLEFLIYFQGNSAPDKSGLPSDRFSAERTGGSVSTLTIQRTQQEDSAVYLCASSPTGTLNTGELFFGEGSRLTVL.

The chain joins TRBV6-6 to TRBJ2-3, with TRBD2 matching 7 bases. Germline values: CDR1 MNHNY, CDR2 SVGAGI (reference sequence). The CDR3 length is 14 residues. V lost 0 bases, J lost 9 bases, and 6 bases stayed unmatched. CDR3 DNA sequence: TGTGCCAGCAGTTACTCGGCCGGGACTACGACGCAGTATTTT. Translation: CASSYSAGTTTQYF.

This sequence joins TRBV5-1 and TRBJ2-7, with 13 bases that match TRBD2. Trimming cost V 5 bases and J 1 base; bases outside gene matches: 6. CDR3 size: 16 residues. Germline loops: CDR1 SGHRS, CDR2 YFSETQ. CDR3 sequence (DNA): TGCGCCAGCAGATCGGGACTAGCGGGAACGTCCTACGAGCAGTACTTC. As protein: CASRSGLAGTSYEQYF. Supplemented by reference TRBV5-1 and TRBJ2-7, the full variable domain reads KAGVTQTPRYLIKTRGQQVTLSCSPISGHRSVSWYQQTPGQGLQFLFEYFSETQRNKGNFPGRFSGRQFSNSRSEMNVSTLELGDSALYLCASRSGLAGTSYEQYFGPGTRLTVT.

This clone was found once. Different DNA sequences within this sample yield the same CDR3. The gene calls are TRBV19 and TRBJ1-5; weak D call: TRBD1 (6 bases). The CDR3 has 13 amino acids. CDR1 LNHDA and CDR2 SQIVND come from the germline V gene (reference sequence). The germline V and J ends were trimmed by 5 bases and 4 bases, with 9 bases remaining between them. The CDR3 DNA sequence: TGTGCCAGTAGTTCCCAGGGGAATCAGCCCCAGCATTTT. Its translation is CASSSQGNQPQHF.

V and J are TRBV28 and TRBJ1-1; D gene ambiguous. V was pared by 3 bases and J by 5 bases, with 13 bases between. CDR3 size: 14 residues. Germline lookup yields CDR1 MDHEN and CDR2 SYDVKM. DNA of the CDR3: TGTGCCAGCAGTTTTGAACTCCGAGTGACTGAAGCTTTCTTT. Its protein is CASSFELRVTEAFF. The full variable domain, completed using reference TRBV28 and TRBJ1-1, is DVKVTQSSRYLVKRTGEKVFLECVQDMDHENMFWYRQDPGLGLRLIYFSYDVKMKEKGDIPEGYSVSREKKERFSLILESASTNQTSMYLCASSFELRVTEAFFGQGTRLTVV.

This chain joins TRBV18 and TRBJ2-7, with TRBD2 as a possible D gene (5 bases). The CDR3 totals 14 residues. V was shortened by 3 bases and J by 2 bases, with 11 bases between the two germline ends. Germline loops: CDR1 KGHSH, CDR2 LQKENI. As DNA, the CDR3 is TGTGCCAGCTCACCGAGGGCCAGCGCCTACGAGCAGTACTTC. Protein: CASSPRASAYEQYF.